The TCR beta chain under discussion was sequenced for a study of T cell changes during pregnancy in multiple sclerosis. The CDR3 totals 14 residues. Germline V gene lookup returns CDR1 MNHNS and CDR2 SASEGT. V lost 10 bases and J lost 0, with 10 bases in between. Clones were read by immunoSEQ multiplex PCR, and TCRdb kept only the in-frame ones, dropping some. Here the sample spans around 55,000 clones, roughly 93% being singletons. The clonotype was recovered from a female donor with multiple sclerosis, enrolled in a pregnancy study. The chain has TRBV6-1 and TRBJ1-6; unclear D gene. The material sequenced was CD8+ T cells from peripheral blood mononuclear cells, taken in the second trimester of pregnancy. CDR3 nucleotide sequence: TGTGCCACCACGAGGAGCTCCTATAATTCACCCCTCCACTTT. It translates to CATTRSSYNSPLHF.